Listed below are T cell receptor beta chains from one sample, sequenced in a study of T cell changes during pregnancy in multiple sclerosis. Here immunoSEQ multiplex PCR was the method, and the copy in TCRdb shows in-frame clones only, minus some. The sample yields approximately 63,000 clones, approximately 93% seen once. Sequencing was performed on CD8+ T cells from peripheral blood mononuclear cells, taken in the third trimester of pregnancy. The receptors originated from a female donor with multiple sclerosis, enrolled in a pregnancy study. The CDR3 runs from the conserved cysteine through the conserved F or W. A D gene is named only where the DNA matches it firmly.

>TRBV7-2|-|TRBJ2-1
TGTGCCAGCAGCCTGCGGGACCGCTCCTACAATGAGCAGTTCTTC
CASSLRDRSYNEQFF
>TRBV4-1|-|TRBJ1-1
TGCGCCAGCAGCCCCAACAGGGTACATAACACTGAAGCTTTCTTT
CASSPNRVHNTEAFF
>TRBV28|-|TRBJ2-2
TGTGCCAGCAGTTTTCGGGGAGTCGGCACCGGGGAGCTGTTTTTT
CASSFRGVGTGELFF
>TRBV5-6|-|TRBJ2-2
TGTGCCAGCAGCTTGCTGGCCCAGACCGGGGAGCTGTTTTTT
CASSLLAQTGELFF
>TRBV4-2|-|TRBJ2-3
TGTGCCAGCAGGACGGTGAGCGGACTTACCACAGATACGCAGTATTTT
CASRTVSGLTTDTQYF
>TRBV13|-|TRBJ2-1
TGTGCCAGCAGCTTGACGGGACTCAGCAATGAGCAGTTCTTC
CASSLTGLSNEQFF
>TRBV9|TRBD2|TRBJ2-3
TGTGCCAGCAGCGTAGTTCCAGCGGGAGGTGCAGATACGCAGTATTTT
CASSVVPAGGADTQYF
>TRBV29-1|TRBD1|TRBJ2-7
TGCAGCGTTGAAACAGGGGATTCCTACGAGCAGTACTTC
CSVETGDSYEQYF
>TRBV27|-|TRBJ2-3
TGTGCCAGCAGTTCCCTGAGCTCCGGTACGCAGTATTTT
CASSSLSSGTQYF
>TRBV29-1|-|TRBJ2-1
TGCAGCGCCTACTTTCAAAACTCCTACAATGAGCAGTTCTTC
CSAYFQNSYNEQFF
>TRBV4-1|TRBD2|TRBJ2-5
TGCGCCAGCAGCCAAGACCTGGCGGGAGTAGCGAAGACCCAGTACTTC
CASSQDLAGVAKTQYF
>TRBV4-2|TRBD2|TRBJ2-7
TGTGCCAGCAGCCAAGATCCCAGCGGGGGCTACGAGCAGTACTTC
CASSQDPSGGYEQYF
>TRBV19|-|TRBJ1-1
TGTGCCAGTAGTCCCACAGGGAACACTGAAGCTTTCTTT
CASSPTGNTEAFF
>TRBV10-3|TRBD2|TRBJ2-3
TGTGCCATCCGGCTAGCGGCAGATACGCAGTATTTT
CAIRLAADTQYF
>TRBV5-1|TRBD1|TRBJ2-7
TGCGCCAGCAGCGTCGGACAGGACTCCTACGAGCAGTACTTC
CASSVGQDSYEQYF
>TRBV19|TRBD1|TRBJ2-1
TGTGCCATCAGCGACAGGGGAAGTAGAAATGAGCAGTTCTTC
CAISDRGSRNEQFF
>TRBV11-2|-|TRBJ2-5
TGTGCCAGCAGCTTAATAGGCAGGGCAGAGACCCAGTACTTC
CASSLIGRAETQYF
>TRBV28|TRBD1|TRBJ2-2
TGTGCCAGCAGTTTAAGGGGGCTCAACACCGGGGAGCTGTTTTTT
CASSLRGLNTGELFF
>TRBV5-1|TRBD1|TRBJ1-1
TGCGCCAGCAGCTTGGTGCCTCGGGTACAGGGGGAAGCTTTCTTT
CASSLVPRVQGEAFF
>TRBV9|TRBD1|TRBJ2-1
TGTGCCAGCAGTACTGGACAGGCGGGCTACAATGAGCAGTTCTTC
CASSTGQAGYNEQFF